These 2 T cell receptor beta chains share one sample of origin, sequenced in a study of shared clonotypes between healthy human individuals. The method was immunoSEQ multiplex PCR; TCRdb's version includes in-frame clones alone and lacks a portion of them. The data hold 950,000 to 1,300,000 clones, with about 75% observed a single time. The sample comprised memory CD4+ T cells sorted from blood. Described subset: CD45RA-negative fraction. These receptors all come from a man younger than 35 in good health.

In regard to this clone: Other nucleotide sequences from this sample produce the same CDR3. The genes are TRBV5-1 and TRBJ2-7; D unclear. The CDR3 is 14 amino acids. V was trimmed by 0 bases and J by 4 bases, leaving 11 bases between them. The V gene's germline CDR1 is SGHRS and CDR2 YFSETQ. CDR3 residues: CASSLGGSGYEQYF. In nucleotides, the CDR3 is TGCGCCAGCAGCTTGGGGGGATCGGGTTACGAGCAGTACTTC.

The V and J genes are TRBV10-3 and TRBJ2-4, with TRBD2 identical over 7 bases. The CDR3 loop spans 15 amino acids. Germline V gene data show CDR1 as ENHRY and CDR2 as SYGVKD. V was clipped by 6 bases and J by 0 bases; unmatched bases: 5. For the CDR3, the DNA is TGTGCCATCAGGGGGACTACCGAAGCCAAAAACATTCAGTACTTC. Translation gives CAIRGTTEAKNIQYF.